A selection of T cell receptor beta chains follows, all from one sample in a study of cytomegalovirus exposure and HLA in healthy donors. Profiling relied on immunoSEQ multiplex PCR, and the TCRdb table lists in-frame clones only, not all of them. Of some 140,000 clones in the sample, roughly 80% were seen once. The sample consisted of PBMCs. Receptors were obtained from a man aged 25 to 40 in good health and CMV-seronegative. Each CDR3 is given with its conserved first and last residue. A D gene is named only where the DNA matches it firmly. A row's size may be missing; if present it is once, few, many or a size class.

TRBJ2-3	TRBV4-1	.	.	CASSQVFRLVTDTQYF	TGCGCCAGCAGCCAAGTCTTCAGGCTGGTCACAGATACGCAGTATTTT
TRBJ2-5	TRBV10-2	.	.	CASSDNSGGETQYF	TGCGCCAGCAGTGACAACTCAGGGGGGGAGACCCAGTACTTC
TRBJ2-7	TRBV2	few	.	CASSGTRTPLDEQYF	TGTGCCAGCAGTGGAACGAGGACTCCCCTGGACGAGCAGTACTTC
TRBJ2-7	TRBV2	.	.	CASSPDSYYEQYF	TGTGCCAGCAGCCCTGACAGTTACTACGAGCAGTACTTC
TRBJ1-5	TRBV6-5	.	.	CASSRQSYSNQPQHF	TGTGCCAGCAGTAGACAGAGCTATAGCAATCAGCCCCAGCATTTT
TRBJ1-4	TRBV5-6	.	.	CASSREGEKLFF	TGTGCCAGCAGCCGGGAGGGAGAAAAACTGTTTTTT
TRBJ2-7	TRBV7-8	.	TRBD1	CASSPWTGQSYEQYF	TGTGCCAGCAGCCCTTGGACAGGGCAGTCGTACGAGCAGTACTTC
TRBJ1-1	TRBV30	few	.	CAWSKGTEAFF	TGTGCCTGGAGTAAGGGGACTGAAGCTTTCTTT
TRBJ2-7	TRBV6-5	.	TRBD1	CASSYATGPEQYF	TGTGCCAGCAGTTACGCGACAGGGCCCGAGCAGTACTTC
TRBJ2-7	TRBV7-9	.	TRBD2	CASSLAGGSYEQYF	TGTGCCAGCAGCCTAGCGGGAGGGTCTTACGAGCAGTACTTC
TRBJ2-7	TRBV7-2	.	TRBD2	CASSASASGAYEQYF	TGTGCCAGCAGCGCCTCGGCTAGCGGAGCCTACGAGCAGTACTTC
TRBJ2-3	TRBV5-1	.	.	CASSEQGGTDTQYF	TGCGCCAGCAGTGAACAGGGTGGAACAGATACGCAGTATTTT
TRBJ2-1	TRBV5-8	.	.	CASRPGAAGAWEQFF	TGTGCCAGCAGGCCGGGGGCCGCGGGAGCTTGGGAGCAGTTCTTC
TRBJ2-1	TRBV9	.	.	CASSVAPGDYNEQFF	TGTGCCAGCAGCGTAGCGCCAGGGGACTACAATGAGCAGTTCTTC
TRBJ2-7	TRBV7-3	few	.	CASSPGGYEQYF	TGTGCCAGCAGCCCTGGAGGTTACGAGCAGTACTTC
TRBJ2-7	TRBV7-9	.	TRBD2	CSSSYPPSGEGSYEQYF	TGTTCCAGCAGCTATCCTCCTAGCGGAGAGGGATCCTACGAGCAGTACTTC
TRBJ2-7	TRBV6-5	.	TRBD2	CASSYTSGTEEQYF	TGTGCCAGCAGTTACACTAGCGGGACGGAGGAGCAGTACTTC
TRBJ2-1	TRBV29-1	.	.	CSVERRGREKTYNEQFF	TGCAGCGTTGAAAGGCGGGGGCGGGAGAAGACCTACAATGAGCAGTTCTTC
TRBJ2-4	TRBV19	.	TRBD2	CASRGRGVKAKNIQYF	TGTGCCAGCAGAGGGAGGGGCGTAAAAGCCAAAAACATTCAGTACTTC
TRBJ1-2	TRBV2	once	TRBD1	CASTPGTGWGYTF	TGTGCCAGCACTCCGGGGACAGGATGGGGCTACACCTTC
TRBJ1-3	TRBV6-5	.	TRBD1	CASSYLGQSSGNTIYF	TGTGCCAGCAGTTACTTGGGACAGAGCTCTGGAAACACCATATATTTT
TRBJ2-3	TRBV9	.	.	CASSAGGRMGTDTQYF	TGTGCCAGCAGCGCCGGGGGTCGGATGGGGACAGATACGCAGTATTTT
TRBJ2-1	TRBV27	.	TRBD2	CASSFGTSPDEQFF	TGTGCCAGCAGTTTCGGGACTAGTCCAGATGAGCAGTTCTTC
TRBJ2-1	TRBV11-2	.	TRBD2	CASSLAVGRWLAGANEQFF	TGTGCCAGCAGCTTAGCGGTCGGTAGGTGGCTAGCGGGAGCCAATGAGCAGTTCTTC
TRBJ1-3	TRBV6-1	.	.	CASSEAEGAGNTIYF	TGTGCCAGCAGTGAAGCGGAGGGTGCTGGAAACACCATATATTTT
TRBJ2-3	TRBV28	.	TRBD1	CASSLGGMTGGTDTQYF	TGTGCCAGCAGTTTAGGGGGAATGACAGGGGGGACAGATACGCAGTATTTT
TRBJ2-7	TRBV7-8	.	TRBD1	CASSLAGQGEQYF	TGTGCCAGCAGCTTAGCCGGACAGGGCGAGCAGTACTTC
TRBJ2-3	TRBV19	.	TRBD2	CASSIPGGGTDTQYF	TGTGCCAGTAGTATCCCTGGGGGGGGCACAGATACGCAGTATTTT
TRBJ2-3	TRBV19	.	TRBD2	CASTWTSGSTDTQYF	TGTGCCAGTACCTGGACTAGCGGTAGCACAGATACGCAGTATTTT
TRBJ2-2	TRBV10-1	.	.	CARLWIAVNTGELFF	TGCGCCAGACTTTGGATAGCGGTAAACACCGGGGAGCTGTTTTTT
TRBJ1-4	TRBV6-1	.	.	CASSDWQGREKLFF	TGTGCCAGCAGTGATTGGCAGGGAAGGGAAAAACTGTTTTTT
TRBJ2-7	TRBV18	.	TRBD2	CASSSSGGAYEQYF	TGTGCCAGCTCAAGTAGCGGGGGAGCCTACGAGCAGTACTTC
TRBJ2-4	TRBV18	.	.	CASSPLPSDSNIQYF	TGTGCCAGCTCACCGCTCCCTTCCGACAGTAACATTCAGTACTTC
TRBJ2-3	TRBV4-1	.	.	CASSQVGGRADTQYF	TGCGCCAGCAGCCAAGTGGGCGGCAGGGCAGATACGCAGTATTTT
TRBJ1-4	TRBV11-1	.	.	CASTARGGEKLFF	TGTGCCAGCACCGCCAGGGGAGGGGAAAAACTGTTTTTT
TRBJ1-4	TRBV9	.	.	CASSVGGEGWLFF	TGTGCCAGCAGCGTAGGTGGCGAGGGTTGGCTGTTTTTT
TRBJ2-5	TRBV11-2	.	.	CASSRDTPSSQYF	TGTGCCAGCAGCCGGGACACTCCCTCGTCGCAGTACTTC
TRBJ2-3	TRBV25-1	few	TRBD2	CASTSGRAKGFGTQYF	TGTGCCAGCACTAGCGGGAGGGCCAAAGGGTTTGGTACGCAGTATTTT
TRBJ2-1	TRBV30	.	TRBD2	CAWSALAGAYNEQFF	TGTGCCTGGAGCGCTCTAGCGGGAGCTTACAATGAGCAGTTCTTC
TRBJ2-3	TRBV9	.	.	CASSAGRLETDTQYF	TGTGCCAGCAGCGCTGGGAGACTAGAGACAGATACGCAGTATTTT
TRBJ2-1	TRBV11-3	.	TRBD2	CASSLDGGGNEQFF	TGTGCCAGCAGCTTGGACGGGGGGGGCAATGAGCAGTTCTTC
TRBJ2-1	TRBV6-1	few	TRBD2	CASSEAGGRDEQFF	TGTGCCAGCAGTGAGGCGGGAGGGCGCGATGAGCAGTTCTTC
TRBJ1-2	TRBV6-5	.	TRBD1	CASSYRTGEGYTF	TGTGCCAGCAGTTACCGGACAGGGGAAGGCTACACCTTC
TRBJ1-3	TRBV7-9	.	.	CASSAGGASGNTIYF	TGTGCCAGCAGCGCCGGGGGGGCCTCTGGAAACACCATATATTTT
TRBJ2-2	TRBV28	.	.	CASRSYANTGELFF	TGTGCCAGCAGGAGCTATGCGAACACCGGGGAGCTGTTTTTT